This T cell receptor (beta chain) derives from a study of blood T cell repertoires in COVID-19. As for the study in general: Acute and convalescent COVID-19 specimens originated in the United States, Italy and Spain. Sources were T cells, B-cell-depleted T cells, or PBMCs; the material itself was cDNA or gDNA.

V shed 4 bases and J shed 3 bases, with 11 bases lying between them. The CDR3 length is 13 residues. Germline loops: CDR1 SGHDT, CDR2 YYEEEE. In the original workflow: Amplification from reference gene primers served as the basis for estimated nucleated cell counts. The assay was immunoSEQ multiplex PCR, and TCRdb's table has in-frame clones only and misses some. D and trimming were read from the DNA, whereas the V and J calls and clone size are those reported in that table. Of about 140,000 clones in the sample, about 86% are singletons; the top ten hold more than 3.5%. The sequenced sample consisted of peripheral blood. The chain has TRBV5-6 and TRBJ2-7, with D possibly matching TRBD2 (7 bases). This TCR derives from a woman aged 60-75 years with acute or convalescent COVID-19. CDR3 DNA: TGTGCCAGCAGCCGGGGGGCCAGCTACGAGCAGTACTTC. This codes for CASSRGASYEQYF.